This T cell receptor (beta chain) was sequenced for a study of blood T cells in healthy people across ages. At least ten counts were recorded for this clonotype. CDR3 size: 14 residues. The V gene lost 4 bases and the J gene lost 4 bases, with 15 bases spanning the gap. The germline CDR1 and CDR2 sequences are SGHRS and YFSETQ. Together with a sample-barcoded 5' primer, a J-beta primer mix was included in a second PCR lasting roughly 6 to 12 cycles. TCRdb redid the calling of the 5' RACE reads with MiXCR, one entry per CDR3 protein. The sample includes about 1.7 million distinct CDR3 sequences, roughly 27% of them seen just once.

The clonotype originates from a woman in her twenties or thirties in good health. The sequencing sample was made of blood. The rearrangement links TRBV5-1 to TRBJ2-7, with D possibly matching TRBD1 (5 bases). The CDR3 DNA sequence: TGCGCCAGCAGCACCGACAGTGATGGATACGAGCAGTACTTC. This codes for CASSTDSDGYEQYF. Full variable domain (remainder filled in from reference TRBV5-1 and TRBJ2-7): KAGVTQTPRYLIKTRGQQVTLSCSPISGHRSVSWYQQTPGQGLQFLFEYFSETQRNKGNFPGRFSGRQFSNSRSEMNVSTLELGDSALYLCASSTDSDGYEQYFGPGTRLTVT.